There are a few counts of the clone carrying this T cell receptor (beta chain). Its antigen remains unidentified. The sample is drawn from a study of CD8 T cells in ankylosing spondylitis. Study observations and caveats: Disease-linked clones were reportedly significantly enriched in matched ankylosing spondylitis synovial fluid. Some of these motif variants have turned up before, in reports on reactive arthritis synovial fluid and blood.

The CDR3 runs to 13 residues. The germline V gene has CDR1 SQVTM and CDR2 ANQGSEA. V lost 0 bases and J lost 7, with 10 bases in between. TCRdb itself ran the 5' RACE reads through MiXCR, one entry per CDR3 protein. The table records about 130,000 distinct CDR3 sequences, roughly 7.3% of them present only once. The TCR sequence derives from a male donor with ankylosing spondylitis or in good health (not recorded which). Specimen: blood, either unsorted or a sorted T cell fraction (not recorded which). The rearrangement uses TRBV29-1 and TRBJ1-5; a weak D match, TRBD1 (5 bases). CDR3 sequence (DNA): TGCAGCGTTGAAGAAGGGGAAGGGCAGCCCCAGCATTTT. Its protein is CSVEEGEGQPQHF.